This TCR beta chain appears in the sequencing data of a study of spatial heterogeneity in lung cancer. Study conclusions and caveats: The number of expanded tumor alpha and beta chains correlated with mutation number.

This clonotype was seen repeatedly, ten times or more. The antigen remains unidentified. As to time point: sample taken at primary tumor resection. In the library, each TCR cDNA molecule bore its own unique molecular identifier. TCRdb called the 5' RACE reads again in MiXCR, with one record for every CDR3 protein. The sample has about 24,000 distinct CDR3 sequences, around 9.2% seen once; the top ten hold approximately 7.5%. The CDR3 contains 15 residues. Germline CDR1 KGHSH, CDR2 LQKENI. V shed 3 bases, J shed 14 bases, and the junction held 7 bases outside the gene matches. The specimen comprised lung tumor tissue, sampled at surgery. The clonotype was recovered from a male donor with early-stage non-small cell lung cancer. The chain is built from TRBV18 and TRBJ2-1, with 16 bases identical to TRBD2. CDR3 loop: CASSPPGTSGREKFF. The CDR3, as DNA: TGTGCCAGCTCACCTCCCGGGACTAGCGGGAGGGAAAAGTTCTTC.